This T cell receptor (beta chain) was observed in a study of PD-1 blockade in mismatch repair-deficient tumors. On the study more broadly: Patients had some twelve mismatch repair-deficient cancer types, all previously treated and progressing. Points from the study as a whole: After pembrolizumab, tumor-resident clones rose rapidly, then generally contracted before radiologic responses.

The CDR3 spans 12 residues. Trimming pared 5 bases from V and 5 bases from J, leaving 10 bases between. Per germline, CDR1 MNHNY and CDR2 SVGAGI (reference sequence). As to this clone: Its specificity is unknown.

Every patient had mismatch repair deficiency by PCR or immunohistochemistry. TCRs were sequenced from three patients responding to pembrolizumab. TCRdb keeps only in-frame clones here, not all; method: immunoSEQ multiplex PCR. The data show under 50,000 clones, with around 79% seen just once and 20% to 25% held by the top ten. The origin of this receptor is an adult with mismatch repair-deficient cancer. This sequence joins TRBV6-6 and TRBJ2-7; no reliable D call. The specimen was peripheral blood, collected 4 weeks after starting pembrolizumab. CDR3 amino acids: CASSLGPNEQYF. For the CDR3, the DNA is TGTGCCAGCAGTCTAGGACCGAACGAGCAGTACTTC.